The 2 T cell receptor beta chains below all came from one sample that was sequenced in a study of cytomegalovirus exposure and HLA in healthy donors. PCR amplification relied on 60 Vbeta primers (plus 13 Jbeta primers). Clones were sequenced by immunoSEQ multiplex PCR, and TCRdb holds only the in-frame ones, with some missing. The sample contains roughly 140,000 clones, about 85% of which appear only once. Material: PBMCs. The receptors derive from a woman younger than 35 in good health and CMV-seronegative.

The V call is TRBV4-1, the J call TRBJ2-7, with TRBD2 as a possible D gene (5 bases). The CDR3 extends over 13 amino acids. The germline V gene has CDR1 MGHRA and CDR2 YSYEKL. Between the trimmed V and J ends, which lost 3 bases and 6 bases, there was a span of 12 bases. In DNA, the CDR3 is TGCGCCAGCAGCCAGTGGGAGCAGGTCGAGCAGTACTTC. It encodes CASSQWEQVEQYF.

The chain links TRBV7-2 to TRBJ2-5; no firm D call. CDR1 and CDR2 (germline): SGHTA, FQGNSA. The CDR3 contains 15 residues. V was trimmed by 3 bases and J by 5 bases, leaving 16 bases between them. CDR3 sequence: CASSFPLAAVETQYF. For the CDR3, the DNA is TGTGCCAGCAGCTTCCCACTGGCGGCCGTGGAGACCCAGTACTTC.